The 12 T cell receptor beta chains listed next were all sequenced from one sample in a study of molecular identifiers for immune sequencing clone quantification. TCRdb re-called the PCR reads with MiXCR, one entry per CDR3 protein. The sample shows over 600,000 distinct CDR3 sequences, 20% of them seen only once. Specimen: naive CD8+ T cells from blood, with Jurkat cell RNA spiked in. Subset reported: FACS-sorted CD8+CD4-CCR7+CD45RA+ naive T cells. These receptors were collected from a human donor in good health. Some libraries in this study had Jurkat cell RNA spiked in.

There are a few counts of this clonotype. The rearrangement uses TRBV27 and TRBJ1-4; the D is unclear. V lost 3 bases and J lost 2, with 16 bases in between. CDR1 and CDR2 from the germline V gene are MNHEY and SMNVEV (reference sequence). This CDR3 is built from 17 residues. The CDR3, as DNA: TGTGCCAGCAGTTTCGCCCAGGTTCTTGGGACTAATGAAAAACTGTTTTTT. Protein product: CASSFAQVLGTNEKLFF.

Comment on this clonotype: A single base separates this from a much larger clone, so it may be a read error. V is TRBV7-2 and J is TRBJ2-5; maybe TRBD1 (5 bases). The CDR3 extends over 14 amino acids. CDR1 and CDR2 (germline): SGHTA, FQGNSA. The CDR3 bases are TGTGCCAGCAGCTTACGTGACAGACAAGAGGCCCAGTACTTC. Residues: CASSLRDRQEAQYF. Looking up the rest from reference TRBV7-2 and TRBJ2-5 gives the full variable domain: GAGVSQSPSNKVTEKGKDVELRCDPISGHTALYWYRQSLGQGLEFLIYFQGNSAPDKSGLPSDRFSAERTGGSVSTLTIQRTQQEDSAVYLCASSLRDRQEAQYFGPGTRLLVL.

This clonotype was seen at least ten times. At one end the junction does not follow the germline gene, possibly because of a read error. The chain combines TRBV7-4 with TRBJ2-1, with 7 bases that match TRBD2. This CDR3 is built from 16 residues. CDR1 SGHVT and CDR2 SQSDAQ come from the germline V gene. The CDR3 DNA reads as TGTGCCAGCAACTTAACCGGGACTATCCTTGACAATGAGCAGTTCTTC. It encodes CASNLTGTILDNEQFF.

In the case of this clonotype: This could be a read error, since a much larger clone is one nucleotide away. The chain recombines TRBV11-2 with TRBJ2-1; D is possibly TRBD1 (6 bases). The V end was cut by 6 bases, the J end by 1 base, with 19 bases between. The CDR3 extends over 17 amino acids. Germline-derived CDR1 and CDR2 are SGHAT and FQNNGV. This CDR3 reads CASRKGDACSSYNEQFF. CDR3 nucleotides: TGTGCCAGCAGGAAGGGGGACGCCTGTAGTTCCTACAATGAGCAGTTCTTC.

This clonotype was observed at least ten times. The chain carries TRBV15 and TRBJ2-1, with no clear D. Germline V lookup: CDR1 LNHNV, CDR2 YYDKDF (reference sequence). The ends were cut back, 3 bases at V and 4 bases at J, with 4 bases in the middle. The CDR3 is 12 residues long. In DNA, the CDR3 is TGTGCCACCAGCAGTGGATACAATGAGCAGTTCTTC. Translating it yields CATSSGYNEQFF.

Ten or more counts support this clonotype. The J gene is TRBJ2-7, the V gene TRBV20-1; a weak D match, TRBD1 (6 bases). The CDR3 totals 13 residues. Germline CDR1 reads DFQATT; CDR2 reads SNEGSKA (reference sequence). V lost 5 bases and J 0 bases, leaving 11 bases between the germline ends. CDR3 region: CSALDSDSYEQYF. CDR3 in DNA: TGCAGTGCTTTGGACAGCGACTCCTACGAGCAGTACTTC.

A note on this clonotype: Relative to the germline gene, one junction end is altered; a read error may explain this. The chain uses TRBV5-1 and TRBJ2-4; D is ambiguous. This CDR3 has 14 amino acids. Germline V gene sequence: CDR1 SGHRS, CDR2 YFSETQ. The CDR3 DNA follows: TGCGCCAGCAGCTTACCCGACCTCCCTGACATTCAGTGCTTC. Encoded protein: CASSLPDLPDIQCF.

The V gene is TRBV18, the J gene TRBJ2-7, with TRBD1 as a possible D gene (7 bases). Germline-derived CDR1 and CDR2 are KGHSH and LQKENI. The CDR3 spans 15 residues. Trimming removed 1 base from V and 3 bases from J, with 13 bases in between. The CDR3 protein is CASSPRGTAGYEQYF. Written as DNA, the CDR3 is TGTGCCAGCTCACCACGTGGGACAGCGGGCTACGAGCAGTACTTC.

This clonotype was counted at least ten times. The chain links TRBV20-1 to TRBJ2-5; D might be TRBD2 (5 bases). CDR3 length equals 16 residues. CDR1 is DFQATT, CDR2 SNEGSKA, per germline (reference sequence). V was shortened by 5 bases and J by 3 bases, with 22 bases between the two germline ends. CDR3 region: CSAFSGFWTPKETQYF. The CDR3 DNA reads as TGCAGTGCTTTTTCGGGGTTTTGGACCCCAAAAGAGACCCAGTACTTC.

Only one count was recorded for this clonotype. A much larger clone sits a single nucleotide away, making a read error possible. V is TRBV27 and J is TRBJ1-1, with 10 bases matching TRBD1. The CDR3 runs to 14 residues. The germline gives CDR1 MNHEY, CDR2 SMNVEV (reference sequence). CDR3 bases: TGTACCAGCAAAAGCGGGACAGGGGTCACTGAAGCTTTCTTT. Translated: CTSKSGTGVTEAFF.

This clonotype was observed a few times. V usage is TRBV5-6 and J usage is TRBJ2-7; D may be TRBD2 (6 bases). V lost 0 bases and J 7 bases, leaving 17 bases between the germline ends. CDR1 and CDR2 from the germline V gene are SGHDT and YYEEEE. The CDR3 totals 15 residues. CDR3: CASSLGRSSAGEQYF. The CDR3 DNA reads TGTGCCAGCAGCTTGGGTAGGAGTTCGGCGGGGGAGCAGTACTTC.

This clonotype was detected ten times or more. The chain carries TRBV29-1 and TRBJ1-1; D is unresolved. The V and J ends lost 4 bases and 1 base respectively, with 13 bases between them. CDR3 length: 14 residues. Germline assignment: CDR1 SQVTM and CDR2 ANQGSEA. The CDR3 sequence is CSVAGTGSNTEAFF. Written as DNA, the CDR3 is TGCAGCGTTGCGGGTACGGGTTCGAACACTGAAGCTTTCTTT.